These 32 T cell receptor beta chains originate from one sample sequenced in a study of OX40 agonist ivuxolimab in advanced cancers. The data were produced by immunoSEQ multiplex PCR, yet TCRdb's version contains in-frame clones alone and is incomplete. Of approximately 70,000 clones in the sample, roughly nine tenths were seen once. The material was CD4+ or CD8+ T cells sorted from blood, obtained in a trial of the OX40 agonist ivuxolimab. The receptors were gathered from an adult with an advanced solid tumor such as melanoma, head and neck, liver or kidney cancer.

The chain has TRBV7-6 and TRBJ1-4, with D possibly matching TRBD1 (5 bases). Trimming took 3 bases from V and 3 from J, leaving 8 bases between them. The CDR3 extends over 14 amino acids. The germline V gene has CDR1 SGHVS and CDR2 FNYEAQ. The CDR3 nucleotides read TGTGCCAGCAGCTTGGGGGTAGCTAATGAAAAACTGTTTTTT. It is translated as CASSLGVANEKLFF.

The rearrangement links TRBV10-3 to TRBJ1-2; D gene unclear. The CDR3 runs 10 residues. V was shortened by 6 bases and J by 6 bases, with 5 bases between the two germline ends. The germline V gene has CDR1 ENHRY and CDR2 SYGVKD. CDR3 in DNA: TGTGCCATCAGGGGCGATGGCTACACCTTC. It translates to CAIRGDGYTF.

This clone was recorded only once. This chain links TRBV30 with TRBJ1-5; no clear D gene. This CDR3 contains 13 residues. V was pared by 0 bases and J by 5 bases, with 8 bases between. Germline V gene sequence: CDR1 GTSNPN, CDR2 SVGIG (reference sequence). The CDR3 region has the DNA TGTGCCTGGAGTGTAGGGCTCCATCAGCCCCAGCATTTT. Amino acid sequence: CAWSVGLHQPQHF.

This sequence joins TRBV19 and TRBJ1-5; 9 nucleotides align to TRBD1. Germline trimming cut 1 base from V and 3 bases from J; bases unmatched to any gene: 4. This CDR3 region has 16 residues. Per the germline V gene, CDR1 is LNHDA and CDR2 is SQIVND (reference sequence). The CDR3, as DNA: TGTGCCAGTAGTATAGCTGGGACAGGGCACAATCAGCCCCAGCATTTT. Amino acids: CASSIAGTGHNQPQHF.

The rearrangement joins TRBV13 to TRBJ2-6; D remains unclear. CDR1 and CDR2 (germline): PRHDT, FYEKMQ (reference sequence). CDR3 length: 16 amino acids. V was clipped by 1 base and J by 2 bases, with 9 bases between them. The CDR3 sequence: CASSLAGAAGANVLTF. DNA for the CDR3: TGTGCCAGCAGCTTAGCCGGAGCTGCTGGGGCCAACGTCCTGACTTTC.

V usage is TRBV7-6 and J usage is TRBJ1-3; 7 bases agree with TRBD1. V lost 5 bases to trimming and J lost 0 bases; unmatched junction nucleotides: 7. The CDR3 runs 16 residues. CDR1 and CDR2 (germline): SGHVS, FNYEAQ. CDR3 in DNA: TGTGCCAGCAGCCAGACAGGGTACTACTCTGGAAACACCATATATTTT. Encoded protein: CASSQTGYYSGNTIYF.

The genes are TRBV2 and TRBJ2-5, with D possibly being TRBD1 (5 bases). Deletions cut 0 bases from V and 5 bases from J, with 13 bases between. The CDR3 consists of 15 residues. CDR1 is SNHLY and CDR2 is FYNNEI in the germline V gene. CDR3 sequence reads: CASSEALGAAETQYF. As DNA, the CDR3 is TGTGCCAGCAGTGAAGCGCTTGGGGCGGCGGAGACCCAGTACTTC.

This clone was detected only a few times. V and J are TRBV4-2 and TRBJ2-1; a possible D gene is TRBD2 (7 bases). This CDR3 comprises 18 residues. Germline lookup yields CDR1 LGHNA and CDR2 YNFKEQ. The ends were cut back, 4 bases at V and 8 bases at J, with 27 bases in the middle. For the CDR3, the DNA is TGTGCCAGCAGCCCCCGAAGAGGAACTAGCGACCCAGGGGATGAGCAGTTCTTC. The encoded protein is CASSPRRGTSDPGDEQFF.

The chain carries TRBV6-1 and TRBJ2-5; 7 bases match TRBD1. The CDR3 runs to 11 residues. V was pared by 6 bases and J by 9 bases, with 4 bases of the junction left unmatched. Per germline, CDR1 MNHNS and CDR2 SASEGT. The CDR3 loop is CASRRQGAQYF. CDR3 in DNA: TGTGCCAGCAGAAGACAGGGAGCCCAGTACTTC.

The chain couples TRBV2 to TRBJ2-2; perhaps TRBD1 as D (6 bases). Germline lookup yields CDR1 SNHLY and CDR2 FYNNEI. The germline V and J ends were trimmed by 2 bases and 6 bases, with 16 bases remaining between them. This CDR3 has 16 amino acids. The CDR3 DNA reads TGTGCCAGCAGTGAACAGGGGCGCCGGTTCGCCGGGGAGCTGTTTTTT. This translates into CASSEQGRRFAGELFF.

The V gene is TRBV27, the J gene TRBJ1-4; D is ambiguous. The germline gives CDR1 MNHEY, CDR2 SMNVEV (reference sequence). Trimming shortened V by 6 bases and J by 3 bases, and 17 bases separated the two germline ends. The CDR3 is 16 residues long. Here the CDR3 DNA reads TGTGCCAGCAGAAGGTCCTTAATCGGTCCTAATGAAAAACTGTTTTTT. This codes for CASRRSLIGPNEKLFF.

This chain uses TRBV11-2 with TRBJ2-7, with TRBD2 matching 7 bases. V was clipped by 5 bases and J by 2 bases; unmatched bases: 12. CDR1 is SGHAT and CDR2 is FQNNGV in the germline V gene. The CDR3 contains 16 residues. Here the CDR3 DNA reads TGTGCCAGCAGCCCACTAAAGCGGGAAGGAGCCTACGAGCAGTACTTC. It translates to CASSPLKREGAYEQYF.

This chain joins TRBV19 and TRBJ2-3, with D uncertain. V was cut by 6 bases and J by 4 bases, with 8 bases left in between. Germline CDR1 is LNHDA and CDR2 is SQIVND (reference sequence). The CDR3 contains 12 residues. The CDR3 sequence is CASSSPPDTQYF. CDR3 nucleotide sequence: TGTGCCAGTAGCAGCCCCCCAGATACGCAGTATTTT.

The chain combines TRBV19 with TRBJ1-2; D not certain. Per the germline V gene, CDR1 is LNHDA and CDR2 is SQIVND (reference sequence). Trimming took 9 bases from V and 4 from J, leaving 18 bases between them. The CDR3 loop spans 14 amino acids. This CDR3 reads CASNPLEGLYGYTF. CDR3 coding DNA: TGTGCCAGCAACCCTCTAGAAGGGCTCTATGGCTACACCTTC. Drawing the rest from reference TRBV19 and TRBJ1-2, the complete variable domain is DGGITQSPKYLFRKEGQNVTLSCEQNLNHDAMYWYRQDPGQGLRLIYYSQIVNDFQKGDIAEGYSVSREKKESFPLTVTSAQKNPTAFYLCASNPLEGLYGYTFGSGTRLTVV.

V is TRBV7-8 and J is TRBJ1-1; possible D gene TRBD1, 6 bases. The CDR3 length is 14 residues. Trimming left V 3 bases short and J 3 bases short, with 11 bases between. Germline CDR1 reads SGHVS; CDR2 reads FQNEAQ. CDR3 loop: CASSLQGRDTEAFF. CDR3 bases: TGTGCCAGCAGCTTGCAGGGGCGGGACACTGAAGCTTTCTTT.

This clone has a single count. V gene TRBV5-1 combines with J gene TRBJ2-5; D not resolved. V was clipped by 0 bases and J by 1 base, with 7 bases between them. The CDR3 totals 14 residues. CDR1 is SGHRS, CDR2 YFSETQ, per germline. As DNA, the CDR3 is TGCGCCAGCAGCTTGGAGGGCAGCCAAGAGACCCAGTACTTC. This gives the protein CASSLEGSQETQYF.

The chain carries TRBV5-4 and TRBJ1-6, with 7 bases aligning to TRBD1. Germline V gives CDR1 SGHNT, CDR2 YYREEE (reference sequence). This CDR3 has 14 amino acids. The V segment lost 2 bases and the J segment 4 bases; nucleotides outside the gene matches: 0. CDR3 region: CASSLQGYNSPLHF. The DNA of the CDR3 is TGTGCCAGCAGCTTACAGGGGTATAATTCACCCCTCCACTTT.

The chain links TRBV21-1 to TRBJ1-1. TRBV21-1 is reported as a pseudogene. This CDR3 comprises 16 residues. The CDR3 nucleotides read TGTGCCAGCAGCCTTCTTGGGGGGGTTGGGAACACTGAAGCTTTCTTT. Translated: CASSLLGGVGNTEAFF.

The CDR3 DNA reads TGCGCCAGCAGTGAGTCGAAGACAGGGGGCTACGAGCAGTACTTC. It specifies CASSESKTGGYEQYF. The rearrangement joins TRBV10-1 to TRBJ2-7, with 9 positions matching TRBD1. Germline V gene sequence: CDR1 WNHNN, CDR2 SYGVQD (reference sequence). V lost 0 bases to trimming and J lost 3 bases; unmatched junction nucleotides: 3. This CDR3 is built from 15 residues.

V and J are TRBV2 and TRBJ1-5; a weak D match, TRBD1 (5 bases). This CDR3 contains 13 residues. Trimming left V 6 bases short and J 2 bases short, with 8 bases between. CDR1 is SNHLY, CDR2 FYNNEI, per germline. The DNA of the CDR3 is TGTGCCAGCAGATCGACAGGCAATCAGCCCCAGCATTTT. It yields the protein CASRSTGNQPQHF.

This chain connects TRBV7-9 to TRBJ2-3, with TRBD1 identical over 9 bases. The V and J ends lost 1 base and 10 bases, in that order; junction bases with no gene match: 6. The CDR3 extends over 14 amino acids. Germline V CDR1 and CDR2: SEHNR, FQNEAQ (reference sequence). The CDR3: CASSLETGTGSQYF. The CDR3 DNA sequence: TGTGCCAGCAGCTTAGAAACCGGGACAGGGTCGCAGTATTTT.

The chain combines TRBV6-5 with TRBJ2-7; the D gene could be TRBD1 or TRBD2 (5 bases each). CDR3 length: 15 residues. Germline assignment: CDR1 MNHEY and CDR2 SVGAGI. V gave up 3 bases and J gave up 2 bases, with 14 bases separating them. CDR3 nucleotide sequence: TGTGCCAGCAGTTATGATTCGGGGCCAACCTACGAGCAGTACTTC. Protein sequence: CASSYDSGPTYEQYF.

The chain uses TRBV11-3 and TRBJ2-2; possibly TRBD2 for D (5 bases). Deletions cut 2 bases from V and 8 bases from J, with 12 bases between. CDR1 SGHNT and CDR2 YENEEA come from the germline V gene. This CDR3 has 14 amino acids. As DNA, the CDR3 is TGTGCCAGCAGCTTAAGCCGGTGGGAGGGGGAGCTGTTTTTT. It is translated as CASSLSRWEGELFF.

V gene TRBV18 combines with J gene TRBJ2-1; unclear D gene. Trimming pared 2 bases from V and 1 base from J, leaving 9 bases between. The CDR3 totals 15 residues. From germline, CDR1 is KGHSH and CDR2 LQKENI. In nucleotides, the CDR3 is TGTGCCAGCTCACCAGGGAAAGGGTCCTACAATGAGCAGTTCTTC. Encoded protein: CASSPGKGSYNEQFF.

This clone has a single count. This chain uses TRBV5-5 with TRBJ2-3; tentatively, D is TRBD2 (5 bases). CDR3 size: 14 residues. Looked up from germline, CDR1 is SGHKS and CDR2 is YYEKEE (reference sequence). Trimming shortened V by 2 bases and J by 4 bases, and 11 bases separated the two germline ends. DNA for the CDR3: TGTGCCAGCAGCTTATCCCTAGCCGCAGATACGCAGTATTTT. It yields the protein CASSLSLAADTQYF.

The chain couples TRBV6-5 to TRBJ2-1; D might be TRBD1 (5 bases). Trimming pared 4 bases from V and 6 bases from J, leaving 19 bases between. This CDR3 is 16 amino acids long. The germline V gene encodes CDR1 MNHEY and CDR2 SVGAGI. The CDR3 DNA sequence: TGTGCCAGCAGTTTGTCATTCGGCAGGGCCCTCAATGAGCAGTTCTTC. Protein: CASSLSFGRALNEQFF.

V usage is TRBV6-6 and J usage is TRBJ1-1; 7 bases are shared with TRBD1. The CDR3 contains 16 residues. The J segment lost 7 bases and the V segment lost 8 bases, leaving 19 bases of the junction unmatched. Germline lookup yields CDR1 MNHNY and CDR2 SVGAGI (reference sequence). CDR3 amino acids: CASGIRRQGIDGEAFF. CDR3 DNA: TGTGCCAGCGGTATTAGACGACAGGGCATCGACGGTGAAGCTTTCTTT.

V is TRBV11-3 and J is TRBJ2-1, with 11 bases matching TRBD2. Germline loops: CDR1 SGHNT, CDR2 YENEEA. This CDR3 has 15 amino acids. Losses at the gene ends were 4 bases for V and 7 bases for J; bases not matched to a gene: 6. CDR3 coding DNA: TGTGCCAGCAGCTCATTAGCGGGGGGGCCAAATGAGCAGTTCTTC. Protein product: CASSSLAGGPNEQFF.

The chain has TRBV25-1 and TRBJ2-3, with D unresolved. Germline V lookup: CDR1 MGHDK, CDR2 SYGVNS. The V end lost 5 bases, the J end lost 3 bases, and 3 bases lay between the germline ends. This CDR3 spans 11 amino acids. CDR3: CASSKTDTQYF. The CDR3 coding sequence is TGTGCCAGCAGTAAGACAGATACGCAGTATTTT. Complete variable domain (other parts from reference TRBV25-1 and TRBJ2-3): EADIYQTPRYLVIGTGKKITLECSQTMGHDKMYWYQQDPGMELHLIHYSYGVNSTEKGDLSSESTVSRIRTEHFPLTLESARPSHTSQYLCASSKTDTQYFGPGTRLTVL.

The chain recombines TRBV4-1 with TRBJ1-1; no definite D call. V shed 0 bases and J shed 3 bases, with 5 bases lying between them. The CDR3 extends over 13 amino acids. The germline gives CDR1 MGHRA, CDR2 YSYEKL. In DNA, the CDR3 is TGCGCCAGCAGCCAAGACAGTGACACTGAAGCTTTCTTT. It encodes CASSQDSDTEAFF.

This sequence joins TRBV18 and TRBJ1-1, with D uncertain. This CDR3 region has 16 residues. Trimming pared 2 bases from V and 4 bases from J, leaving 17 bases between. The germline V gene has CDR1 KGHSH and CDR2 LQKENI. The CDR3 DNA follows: TGTGCCAGCTCACCAGACCAAGCAGGAAGTGGCACTGAAGCTTTCTTT. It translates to CASSPDQAGSGTEAFF.

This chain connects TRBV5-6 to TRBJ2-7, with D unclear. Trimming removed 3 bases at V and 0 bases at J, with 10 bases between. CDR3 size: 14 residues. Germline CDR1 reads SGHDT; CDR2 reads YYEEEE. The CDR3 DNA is TGTGCCAGCAGCTCCGGGTCTACCTCCTACGAGCAGTACTTC. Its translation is CASSSGSTSYEQYF.